A selection of T cell receptor beta chains follows, all from one sample in a study of blood T cell repertoires in COVID-19. The protocol was immunoSEQ multiplex PCR, while the TCRdb copy is restricted to in-frame clones and leaves out a portion. The repertoire holds around 320,000 clones, with nearly 90% as singletons. The sequenced material came from PBMCs or T cells enriched from blood (not recorded which). Receptors were obtained from a woman younger than 30 with acute COVID-19. The CDR3 runs from the conserved cysteine through the conserved F or W. The order of the fields is clone size, V gene, J gene, D gene, CDR3 length, CDR3 protein, CDR3 DNA. A D gene is named only where the DNA matches it firmly. The listing skips clone size in some rows; elsewhere it reads once, few, many or a size class.

clone_size: -
v_call: TRBV28
j_call: TRBJ1-5
d_call: TRBD1
cdr3_length: 15
cdr3_aa: CASTGDRAGNQPQHF
cdr3_nt: TGTGCCAGCACCGGGGACAGGGCTGGCAATCAGCCCCAGCATTTT

clone_size: few
v_call: TRBV9
j_call: TRBJ2-7
d_call: TRBD1
cdr3_length: 12
cdr3_aa: CASSRTGYEQYF
cdr3_nt: TGTGCCAGCAGCCGGACAGGCTACGAGCAGTACTTC

clone_size: -
v_call: TRBV11-2
j_call: TRBJ1-1
d_call: -
cdr3_length: 17
cdr3_aa: CASSLKVVGRGSTEAFF
cdr3_nt: TGTGCCAGCAGCTTAAAGGTCGTAGGCAGGGGAAGCACTGAAGCTTTCTTT

clone_size: once
v_call: TRBV9
j_call: TRBJ1-1
d_call: TRBD1
cdr3_length: 13
cdr3_aa: CASSLLTGGKAFF
cdr3_nt: TGTGCCAGCAGTCTCCTCACAGGGGGGAAAGCTTTCTTT

clone_size: once
v_call: TRBV9
j_call: TRBJ1-2
d_call: -
cdr3_length: 13
cdr3_aa: CASSDRANYGYTF
cdr3_nt: TGTGCCAGCAGCGACAGAGCTAACTATGGCTACACCTTC

clone_size: -
v_call: TRBV9
j_call: TRBJ2-7
d_call: -
cdr3_length: 16
cdr3_aa: CASSTRWRGLGDEQYF
cdr3_nt: TGTGCCAGCAGCACGCGGTGGAGGGGCCTAGGCGACGAGCAGTACTTC

clone_size: once
v_call: TRBV18
j_call: TRBJ2-1
d_call: -
cdr3_length: 16
cdr3_aa: CASSPNSGLGDGEQFF
cdr3_nt: TGTGCCAGCTCACCAAATTCGGGTTTAGGCGACGGAGAGCAGTTCTTC

clone_size: -
v_call: TRBV7-2
j_call: TRBJ2-5
d_call: TRBD1
cdr3_length: 17
cdr3_aa: CASSLVWGGQGKETQYF
cdr3_nt: TGTGCCAGCAGCTTAGTTTGGGGGGGACAGGGTAAAGAGACCCAGTACTTC

clone_size: once
v_call: TRBV25-1
j_call: TRBJ2-1
d_call: TRBD2
cdr3_length: 15
cdr3_aa: CASSESGSNNNEQFF
cdr3_nt: TGTGCCAGCAGTGAGAGCGGGAGTAATAACAATGAGCAGTTCTTC

clone_size: few
v_call: TRBV19
j_call: TRBJ1-5
d_call: -
cdr3_length: 14
cdr3_aa: CASSVQEGAQPQHF
cdr3_nt: TGTGCCAGTTCTGTGCAGGAGGGCGCTCAGCCCCAGCATTTT

clone_size: -
v_call: TRBV2
j_call: TRBJ2-1
d_call: TRBD2
cdr3_length: 15
cdr3_aa: CASGGGLAAFNEQFF
cdr3_nt: TGTGCCAGCGGTGGGGGACTAGCGGCCTTCAATGAGCAGTTCTTC

clone_size: -
v_call: TRBV10-1
j_call: TRBJ2-5
d_call: -
cdr3_length: 13
cdr3_aa: CASSEGLSSPQYF
cdr3_nt: TGCGCCAGCAGTGAGGGATTGTCTAGCCCCCAGTACTTC

clone_size: -
v_call: TRBV2
j_call: TRBJ2-4
d_call: TRBD2
cdr3_length: 15
cdr3_aa: CASSRTTSGKNIQYF
cdr3_nt: TGTGCCAGCAGCCGGACGACTAGCGGAAAAAACATTCAGTACTTC

clone_size: -
v_call: TRBV10-2
j_call: TRBJ1-1
d_call: TRBD1
cdr3_length: 12
cdr3_aa: CASSDRDREAFF
cdr3_nt: TGCGCCAGCAGTGATCGGGACAGAGAAGCTTTCTTT

clone_size: once
v_call: TRBV11-3
j_call: TRBJ2-1
d_call: -
cdr3_length: 14
cdr3_aa: CASSPASSYNEQFF
cdr3_nt: TGTGCCAGCAGCCCCGCCAGCTCCTACAATGAGCAGTTCTTC

clone_size: -
v_call: TRBV27
j_call: TRBJ1-1
d_call: TRBD1
cdr3_length: 13
cdr3_aa: CASSPWTGAEAFF
cdr3_nt: TGTGCCAGCAGTCCCTGGACAGGGGCTGAAGCTTTCTTT

clone_size: -
v_call: TRBV28
j_call: TRBJ1-5
d_call: -
cdr3_length: 16
cdr3_aa: CASSTLEGWDYQPQHF
cdr3_nt: TGTGCCAGCAGTACCCTGGAGGGGTGGGATTATCAGCCCCAGCATTTT

clone_size: -
v_call: TRBV7-3
j_call: TRBJ2-1
d_call: -
cdr3_length: 15
cdr3_aa: CASSLDNSPYNEQFF
cdr3_nt: TGTGCCAGCAGCTTAGATAACAGCCCGTACAATGAGCAGTTCTTC

clone_size: -
v_call: TRBV18
j_call: TRBJ1-4
d_call: -
cdr3_length: 14
cdr3_aa: CASSPNPGNEKLFF
cdr3_nt: TGTGCCAGCTCACCCAATCCGGGGAATGAAAAACTGTTTTTT

clone_size: -
v_call: TRBV7-9
j_call: TRBJ1-2
d_call: -
cdr3_length: 14
cdr3_aa: CASSSGTRLRGYTF
cdr3_nt: TGTGCCAGCAGCTCCGGGACACGGCTTCGTGGCTACACCTTC

clone_size: -
v_call: TRBV6-1
j_call: TRBJ2-7
d_call: -
cdr3_length: 13
cdr3_aa: CASSEGQTYEQYF
cdr3_nt: TGTGCCAGCAGCGAAGGACAGACCTACGAGCAGTACTTC

clone_size: once
v_call: TRBV6-4
j_call: TRBJ1-5
d_call: -
cdr3_length: 14
cdr3_aa: CASSDGGISQPQHF
cdr3_nt: TGTGCCAGCAGTGATGGAGGGATTAGTCAGCCCCAGCATTTT

clone_size: -
v_call: TRBV10-1
j_call: TRBJ2-7
d_call: TRBD1
cdr3_length: 13
cdr3_aa: CASSRQGSYEQYF
cdr3_nt: TGCGCCAGCAGTAGACAGGGCTCCTACGAGCAGTACTTC

clone_size: -
v_call: TRBV11-2
j_call: TRBJ1-2
d_call: TRBD1
cdr3_length: 19
cdr3_aa: CASSLGPFQRQGETYGYTF
cdr3_nt: TGTGCCAGCAGCTTAGGCCCCTTTCAGAGACAGGGGGAGACCTATGGCTACACCTTC

clone_size: -
v_call: TRBV6-5
j_call: TRBJ2-7
d_call: TRBD2
cdr3_length: 14
cdr3_aa: CASSSSGRIYEQYF
cdr3_nt: TGTGCCAGCAGTTCCAGCGGGAGAATCTACGAGCAGTACTTC

clone_size: -
v_call: TRBV10-3
j_call: TRBJ2-4
d_call: TRBD2
cdr3_length: 16
cdr3_aa: CAISESGGLAKNIQYF
cdr3_nt: TGTGCCATCAGTGAGTCGGGAGGGTTAGCCAAAAACATTCAGTACTTC

clone_size: -
v_call: TRBV7-8
j_call: TRBJ2-2
d_call: -
cdr3_length: 13
cdr3_aa: CASRPAGSGELFF
cdr3_nt: TGTGCCAGCAGACCAGCGGGTTCCGGGGAGCTGTTTTTT

clone_size: -
v_call: TRBV3-1/TRBV3-2
j_call: TRBJ2-1
d_call: -
cdr3_length: 12
cdr3_aa: CASSHGYSEQFF
cdr3_nt: TGTGCCAGCAGCCATGGATACAGTGAGCAGTTCTTC

clone_size: -
v_call: TRBV3-1/TRBV3-2
j_call: TRBJ2-3
d_call: -
cdr3_length: 14
cdr3_aa: CASSQVVSSYTQYF
cdr3_nt: TGTGCCAGCAGCCAAGTAGTGTCTAGTTATACGCAGTATTTT

clone_size: -
v_call: TRBV29-1
j_call: TRBJ2-4
d_call: TRBD2
cdr3_length: 13
cdr3_aa: CSVEDGGENIQYF
cdr3_nt: TGCAGCGTTGAAGACGGGGGGGAAAACATTCAGTACTTC

clone_size: -
v_call: TRBV28
j_call: TRBJ2-1
d_call: -
cdr3_length: 13
cdr3_aa: CASSSSSYNEQFF
cdr3_nt: TGTGCCAGCAGTTCGAGCTCCTACAATGAGCAGTTCTTC

clone_size: -
v_call: TRBV2
j_call: TRBJ1-4
d_call: -
cdr3_length: 13
cdr3_aa: CASMGRDSEKLFF
cdr3_nt: TGTGCCAGCATGGGACGGGACTCTGAAAAACTGTTTTTT